This T cell receptor (beta chain) was sequenced during a study of T-cell reconstitution after alpha-beta-depleted transplantation in children. Study-level results: After one year, T-cell counts and TCRbeta diversity mostly came from new T cells. Several hundred rapidly expanded clones from non-depleted graft cells reportedly supplied alpha-beta T cells about two months post-transplant. The high TCRbeta diversity at day 60 in some patients came from surviving recipient T cells and thymic progenitors.

This clonotype was seen repeatedly, ten times or more. Its specificity is not known. The TCRbeta library was prepared with unique molecular identifiers. TCRdb re-analysed the PCR reads in MiXCR, keeping a single row per CDR3 protein. Among approximately 630,000 distinct CDR3 sequences listed, roughly 13% were seen once. This receptor was taken from a girl aged 2 to 10 with congenital amegakaryocytic thrombocytopenia, due to receive a stem cell transplant. The sequences come from PBMCs, collected before TCRalphabeta/CD19-depleted stem cell transplant.

The CDR3 loop is CSAPPAQGGTQYF. The CDR3 nucleotides are TGCAGTGCCCCCCCGGCACAAGGTGGTACGCAGTATTTT. V usage is TRBV20-1 and J usage is TRBJ2-3; D remains ambiguous. Germline-derived CDR1 and CDR2 are DFQATT and SNEGSKA (reference sequence). CDR3 length: 13 residues. V gave up 6 bases and J gave up 8 bases, with 18 bases separating them.